These 16 T cell receptor beta chains came from one sample sequenced in a study of shared clonotypes between healthy human individuals. Profiling relied on immunoSEQ multiplex PCR, and the TCRdb table lists in-frame clones only, not all of them. The data hold over a million clones, with 65% to 80% observed a single time. Sequencing used memory CD4+ T cells sorted from blood. The subset: CD45RA-negative fraction. These receptor sequences come from a man between 18 and 29 years old in good health.

This clone was detected only once. This chain links TRBV6-5 with TRBJ1-2; tentative D call: TRBD1 (5 bases). CDR1 is MNHEY and CDR2 is SVGAGI in the germline V gene. This CDR3 region has 14 residues. V lost 6 bases and J lost 4, with 15 bases in between. CDR3 region: CASSRDPTGYGYTF. The CDR3 DNA reads TGTGCCAGCAGCCGAGACCCAACAGGCTATGGCTACACCTTC.

The chain has TRBV20-1 and TRBJ1-2; 8 positions agree with TRBD1. Per germline, CDR1 DFQATT and CDR2 SNEGSKA (reference sequence). This CDR3 comprises 11 residues. CDR3: CSRDRNYGYTF. Here the CDR3 DNA reads TGCAGCCGGGACAGGAACTATGGCTACACCTTC.

The rearrangement links TRBV7-2 to TRBJ2-6, with D perhaps matching TRBD1 (7 bases). V was pared by 5 bases and J by 2 bases, with 16 bases between. The CDR3 sequence is 17 residues long. CDR1 and CDR2 from the germline V gene are SGHTA and FQGNSA. The CDR3 sequence: CASSHYGGGAGANVLTF. The CDR3 coding sequence is TGTGCCAGCAGCCACTACGGAGGGGGCGCTGGGGCCAACGTCCTGACTTTC.

This clone was picked up one time. The chain is built from TRBV2 and TRBJ1-2, with D possibly being TRBD1 (5 bases). This CDR3 region has 11 residues. CDR1 is SNHLY and CDR2 is FYNNEI in the germline V gene. V lost 8 bases to trimming and J lost 6 bases, with 10 bases between them. The chain's CDR3 is CASSTADGYTF. In DNA, the CDR3 is TGTGCCAGCTCGACAGCAGATGGCTACACCTTC.

CDR3 bases: TGTGCCAGCAGTTCGGGGACTAGCGGGACTAATGAGCAGTTCTTC. It specifies CASSSGTSGTNEQFF. The chain links TRBV6-5 to TRBJ2-1, with 13 bases that match TRBD2. J gave up 7 bases and V 4 bases, and 4 bases lay outside the gene matches. CDR3 length equals 15 residues. Germline-derived CDR1 and CDR2 are MNHEY and SVGAGI.

As DNA, the CDR3 is TGTGCCAGCAGGAGGGGTACTATGGAAGAGACCCAGTACTTC. It yields the protein CASRRGTMEETQYF. The rearrangement joins TRBV2 to TRBJ2-5; either TRBD1 or TRBD2 may fit D (5 bases each). V was trimmed by 6 bases and J by 3 bases, leaving 14 bases between them. The germline V gene has CDR1 SNHLY and CDR2 FYNNEI. CDR3 length: 14 amino acids.

The count of this clone is one. The genes are TRBV5-1 and TRBJ2-7; D gene ambiguous. V lost 0 bases and J lost 4, with 8 bases in between. The length of the CDR3 is 13 residues. Germline loops: CDR1 SGHRS, CDR2 YFSETQ. The DNA of the CDR3 is TGCGCCAGCAGCTTGGAAAACAGATACGAGCAGTACTTC. Its translation: CASSLENRYEQYF.

This chain links TRBV9 with TRBJ1-2, with TRBD1 matching over 11 bases. Germline CDR1 SGDLS, CDR2 YYNGEE. Trimming removed 3 bases from V and 0 bases from J; junction bases left unmatched: 7. The CDR3 runs to 17 residues. CDR3 amino acids: CASSAGTGGGPNYGYTF. For the CDR3, the DNA is TGTGCCAGCAGCGCCGGGACAGGGGGGGGTCCTAACTATGGCTACACCTTC.

V is TRBV2 and J is TRBJ2-3; D is ambiguous. CDR3 length equals 14 residues. Trimming shortened V by 2 bases and J by 7 bases, and 13 bases separated the two germline ends. The germline V gene encodes CDR1 SNHLY and CDR2 FYNNEI. Written as DNA, the CDR3 is TGTGCCAGCAGTGAATCCGGCTCCGCCCATACGCAGTATTTT. Protein sequence: CASSESGSAHTQYF.

The gene calls are TRBV7-9 and TRBJ1-1; 7 bases line up with TRBD1. CDR3 length: 14 residues. V lost 5 bases to trimming and J lost 4 bases; unmatched junction nucleotides: 7. Germline-derived CDR1 and CDR2 are SEHNR and FQNEAQ (reference sequence). Written as DNA, the CDR3 is TGTGCCAGCAGCCTAAGACAGGGTAGCACTGAAGCTTTCTTT. Translation: CASSLRQGSTEAFF.

CDR3 amino acids: CASRTLGGNTEAFF. The DNA of the CDR3 is TGTGCCAGCAGAACCCTCGGAGGGAACACTGAAGCTTTCTTT. The genes are TRBV6-5 and TRBJ1-1; the D is unclear. V lost 6 bases and J lost 1, with 12 bases in between. The CDR3 loop spans 14 amino acids. Per germline, CDR1 MNHEY and CDR2 SVGAGI.

This chain links TRBV25-1 with TRBJ1-3; no definite D call. V dropped 7 bases and J dropped 1 base, with 5 bases sitting between them. This CDR3 has 12 amino acids. Germline values: CDR1 MGHDK, CDR2 SYGVNS. The CDR3 DNA reads TGTGCCAGCACTCCGTCTGGAAACACCATATATTTT. It translates to CASTPSGNTIYF.

This clone was observed a handful of times. The chain is built from TRBV6-1 and TRBJ1-3; 8 bases map to TRBD1. Germline CDR1 is MNHNS and CDR2 is SASEGT. V lost 6 bases to trimming and J lost 1 base; unmatched junction nucleotides: 2. The CDR3 is 14 amino acids. The CDR3 DNA follows: TGTGCCAGCAGGAGGACAGGGTCTGGAAACACCATATATTTT. It is translated as CASRRTGSGNTIYF.

CDR3 in DNA: TGTGCCACGAGGACGGGGGGTAATCAGCCCCAGCATTTT. Translated, it gives CATRTGGNQPQHF. The gene calls are TRBV6-1 and TRBJ1-5, with a weak D call TRBD1 (5 bases). With 10 bases removed from V and 4 bases from J, the gap between germline ends came to 14 bases. The CDR3 extends over 13 amino acids. Per germline, CDR1 MNHNS and CDR2 SASEGT.

This clone was recorded a few times. Different DNA sequences within this sample yield the same CDR3. The chain employs TRBV10-3 and TRBJ2-7; D gene ambiguous. The CDR3 spans 11 residues. Trimming pared 2 bases from V and 7 bases from J, leaving 6 bases between. Germline V CDR1 and CDR2: ENHRY, SYGVKD. CDR3 loop: CAISEGPEQYF. The CDR3 nucleotides are TGTGCCATCAGTGAGGGTCCTGAGCAGTACTTC.

V gene TRBV6-1 combines with J gene TRBJ2-6, with D perhaps TRBD1 (5 bases). V was clipped by 1 base and J by 0 bases, with 13 bases between them. Per the germline V gene, CDR1 is MNHNS and CDR2 is SASEGT. This CDR3 spans 18 amino acids. CDR3 sequence reads: CASSEGQSRNSGANVLTF. CDR3 in DNA: TGTGCCAGCAGTGAAGGACAGAGCAGAAACTCTGGGGCCAACGTCCTGACTTTC.